The TCR beta chain under discussion was sequenced for a study of neurological immune-mediated disorders. General study results and limits: Clinical features showed no association with the multiple sclerosis repertoire cluster, and MRI features showed none either.

The junction had 3 bases not matched to a gene; V was cut back by 5 bases and J by 5 bases. The germline V gene has CDR1 SGHVS and CDR2 FQNEAQ. This CDR3 is 15 amino acids long. The cDNA was produced through 5'RACE with 10-nucleotide random UMIs. TCRdb fed the 5' RACE reads into MiXCR, producing one record per CDR3 protein. There are roughly 100,000 distinct CDR3 sequences in the sample; 3% to 4.5% occur only once, and 5% to 6.5% lies in the top ten. This clonotype was detected ten times or more. Its cognate antigen is unknown. The clonotype originates from a woman in her late teens or twenties with multiple sclerosis. The gene calls are TRBV7-8 and TRBJ1-6, with TRBD1 identical over 10 bases. Sequencing was done on a sample of PBMCs. The DNA of the CDR3 is TGTGCCAGCAGCCCGGGGACAGGGGATAATTCACCCCTCCACTTT. Residues: CASSPGTGDNSPLHF. Complete variable domain (other parts from reference TRBV7-8 and TRBJ1-6): GAGVSQSPRYKVAKRGQDVALRCDPISGHVSLFWYQQALGQGPEFLTYFQNEAQLDKSGLPSDRFFAERPEGSVSTLKIQRTQQEDSAVYLCASSPGTGDNSPLHFGNGTRLTVT.